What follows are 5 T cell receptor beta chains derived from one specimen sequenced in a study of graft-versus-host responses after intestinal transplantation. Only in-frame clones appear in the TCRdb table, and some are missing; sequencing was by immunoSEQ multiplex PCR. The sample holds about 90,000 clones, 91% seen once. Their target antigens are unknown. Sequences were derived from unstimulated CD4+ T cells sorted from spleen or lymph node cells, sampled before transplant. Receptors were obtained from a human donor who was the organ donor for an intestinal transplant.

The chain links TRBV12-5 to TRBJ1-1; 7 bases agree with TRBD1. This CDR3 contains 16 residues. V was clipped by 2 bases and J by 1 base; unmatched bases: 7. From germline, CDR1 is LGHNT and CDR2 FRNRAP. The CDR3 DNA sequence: TGTGCTAGTGGTTTGCCCCGACAGGGTGGGAACACTGAAGCTTTCTTT. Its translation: CASGLPRQGGNTEAFF.

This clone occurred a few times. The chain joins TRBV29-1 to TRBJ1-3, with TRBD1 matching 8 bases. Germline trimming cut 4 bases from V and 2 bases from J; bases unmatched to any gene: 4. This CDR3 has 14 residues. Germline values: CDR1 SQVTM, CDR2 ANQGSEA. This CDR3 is CSVGVTGAGNTIYF. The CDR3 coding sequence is TGCAGCGTTGGGGTGACAGGGGCTGGAAACACCATATATTTT.

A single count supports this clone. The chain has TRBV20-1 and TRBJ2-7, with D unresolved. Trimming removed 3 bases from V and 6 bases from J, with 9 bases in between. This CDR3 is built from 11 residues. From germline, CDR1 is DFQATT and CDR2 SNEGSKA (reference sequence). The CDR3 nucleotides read TGCAGTGCTAGTAAGCCACTCGAGCAGTACTTC. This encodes CSASKPLEQYF.

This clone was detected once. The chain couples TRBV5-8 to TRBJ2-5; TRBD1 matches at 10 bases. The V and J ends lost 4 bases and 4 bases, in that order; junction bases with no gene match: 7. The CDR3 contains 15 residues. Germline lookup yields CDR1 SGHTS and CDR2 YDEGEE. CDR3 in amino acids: CASSRGQGFGETQYF. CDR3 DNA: TGTGCCAGCAGCCGGGGACAGGGGTTTGGAGAGACCCAGTACTTC.

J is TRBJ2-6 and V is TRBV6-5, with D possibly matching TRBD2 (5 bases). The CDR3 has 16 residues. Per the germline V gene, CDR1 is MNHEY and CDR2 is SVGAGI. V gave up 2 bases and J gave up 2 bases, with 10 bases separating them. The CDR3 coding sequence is TGTGCCAGCAGTTACGGGAGTATCCCTGGGGCCAACGTCCTGACTTTC. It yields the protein CASSYGSIPGANVLTF.